The 20 T cell receptor beta chains in this list originate from one sample, sequenced in a study of human T cells and chemical hapten exposure. Specified time point: pre-sensitization, week 0. Treatment here: therapeutic diphenylcyclopropenone sensitization with weekly scalp DPC. TCRdb itself ran the RACE reads through MiXCR, one entry per CDR3 protein. The sample holds around 380,000 distinct CDR3 sequences, 4.5% to 5.5% seen once. The material sequenced was whole blood, taken in connection with sensitization to the hapten diphenylcyclopropenone (DPC). All receptors derive from a woman between 18 and 29 years old with alopecia areata. Some clones in this sample may be carry-over from other donors' samples.

As to this clonotype: A much larger clone lies one base from this, so it may be a read error. CDR3: CASSIGTGNQLQHF. CDR3 sequence (DNA): TGCGCCAGCAGCATTGGGACAGGGAATCAGCTCCAGCATTTT. The rearrangement links TRBV5-1 to TRBJ1-5, with 9 bases fitting TRBD1. Per the germline V gene, CDR1 is SGHRS and CDR2 is YFSETQ. The CDR3 is 14 amino acids.

This clonotype was counted a few times. J is TRBJ1-1 and V is TRBV6-1; 8 bases align to TRBD1. Germline V gives CDR1 MNHNS, CDR2 SASEGT. Losses at the gene ends were 3 bases for V and 0 bases for J; bases not matched to a gene: 3. This CDR3 is built from 15 residues. CDR3 sequence (DNA): TGTGCCAGCAGTGACAGGGGGCTGATGAACACTGAAGCTTTCTTT. Translation: CASSDRGLMNTEAFF.

Points on this clonotype: Sequence at one end of the junction differs from germline and may be a read error. The V gene is TRBV7-6, the J gene TRBJ2-3; the match to TRBD2 covers 7 bases. Germline V gives CDR1 SGHVS, CDR2 FNYEAQ. This CDR3 spans 16 amino acids. This CDR3 is CASTPPPGGGTDTQNF. Written as DNA, the CDR3 is TGTGCCAGCACCCCTCCCCCCGGCGGGGGAACAGATACGCAGAATTTT.

The chain uses TRBV12-3 or TRBV12-4 and TRBJ1-2; D possibly corresponds to TRBD1 (6 bases). The CDR3 spans 16 residues. V was shortened by 8 bases and J by 0 bases, with 19 bases between the two germline ends. The CDR3 DNA is TGTGCCAGCTACGTTCCACTTGGGGGCGCTAACTATGGCTACACCTTC. Residues: CASYVPLGGANYGYTF.

There are many counts of this clonotype. This chain connects TRBV5-6 to TRBJ1-1; D is possibly TRBD1 (6 bases). CDR3 length: 16 amino acids. CDR1 and CDR2 from the germline V gene are SGHDT and YYEEEE. With 6 bases removed from V and 7 bases from J, the gap between germline ends came to 25 bases. As DNA, the CDR3 is TGTGCCAGCACCTCATACCTTCGGGACAAGAAGGGTGAAGCTTTCTTT. This sequence encodes CASTSYLRDKKGEAFF.

This clonotype was observed many times. The CDR3 loop is CASSIRYEQYF. The CDR3 nucleotides read TGTGCCAGCAGTATTCGCTACGAGCAGTACTTC. The chain is built from TRBV2 and TRBJ2-7; D gene unclear. V lost 5 bases, J lost 3 bases, and 5 bases lay in between. Germline V CDR1 and CDR2: SNHLY, FYNNEI. The CDR3 has 11 residues.

This rearrangement joins TRBV7-8 to TRBJ1-1; D is ambiguous. The germline V gene has CDR1 SGHVS and CDR2 FQNEAQ. CDR3 length: 14 residues. V was shortened by 0 bases and J by 6 bases, with 11 bases between the two germline ends. The CDR3 is CASSLAEVAAEAFF. For the CDR3, the DNA is TGTGCCAGCAGCTTAGCGGAGGTGGCAGCTGAAGCTTTCTTT.

The genes are TRBV12-3 or TRBV12-4 and TRBJ2-7; TRBD2 agrees at 7 bases. This CDR3 is 15 amino acids long. With 5 bases clipped from V and 6 bases from J, the junction kept 13 bases outside the gene matches. CDR3 protein: CASSILAPPSSEQYF. Written as DNA, the CDR3 is TGTGCCAGCAGTATACTAGCGCCGCCTTCGTCCGAGCAGTACTTC.

The CDR3 DNA follows: TGTGCCAGCAGCCCCACGGGACAGGGTATTCACGAGCAGTACTTC. Protein product: CASSPTGQGIHEQYF. The gene calls are TRBV7-9 and TRBJ2-7; 9 bases map to TRBD1. In germline, CDR1 is SEHNR, CDR2 FQNEAQ (reference sequence). J gave up 5 bases and V 5 bases, and 10 bases lay outside the gene matches. The CDR3 runs 15 residues.

The chain combines TRBV24-1 with TRBJ2-3, with no clear D. This CDR3 has 14 amino acids. Deletions cut 1 base from V and 4 bases from J, with 8 bases between. Germline V gene lookup returns CDR1 KGHDR and CDR2 SFDVKD. The CDR3 nucleotides are TGTGCCACCAGTGATTTTGGCCCGTCAGATACGCAGTATTTT. It translates to CATSDFGPSDTQYF.

The chain employs TRBV20-1 and TRBJ2-5, with 11 bases fitting TRBD2. With V trimmed by 4 bases and J by 5 bases, 3 bases remained unmatched. The CDR3 is 13 residues long. The V gene's germline CDR1 is DFQATT and CDR2 SNEGSKA (reference sequence). DNA of the CDR3: TGCAGTGCTACTAGGACTAGCGGGGAGACCCAGTACTTC. Its translation is CSATRTSGETQYF.

This clonotype was seen repeatedly, ten times or more. This chain joins TRBV20-1 and TRBJ2-4, with D perhaps TRBD1 (5 bases). The CDR3 length is 13 residues. CDR1 and CDR2 from the germline V gene are DFQATT and SNEGSKA (reference sequence). Trimming left V 5 bases short and J 8 bases short, with 16 bases between. The CDR3 DNA reads TGCAGTGCTCGACGACAGCAAGGGGACATTCAGTACTTC. Translating it yields CSARRQQGDIQYF.

This clonotype was observed a handful of times. The chain uses TRBV10-3 and TRBJ1-2; D unclear. Germline V gene data show CDR1 as ENHRY and CDR2 as SYGVKD. The CDR3 sequence is 11 residues long. V was cut by 4 bases and J by 2 bases, with 2 bases left in between. CDR3 in amino acids: CAISGNYGYTF. CDR3 nucleotides: TGTGCCATCAGTGGCAACTATGGCTACACCTTC.

This clonotype was seen a few times. V and J are TRBV20-1 and TRBJ2-5; weak D call: TRBD1 (6 bases). Germline V gene sequence: CDR1 DFQATT, CDR2 SNEGSKA (reference sequence). The CDR3 consists of 17 residues. V was pared by 1 base and J by 5 bases, with 23 bases between. CDR3 nucleotides: TGCAGTGCTAGAGCCTTGAAACCGGGACAAATGCGGGAGACCCAGTACTTC. Translated: CSARALKPGQMRETQYF.

This chain uses TRBV6-1 with TRBJ2-7, with 12 positions matching TRBD2. Germline CDR1 is MNHNS and CDR2 is SASEGT. The ends lost 1 base at V and 2 bases at J; junction bases unmatched: 12. This CDR3 region has 19 residues. The CDR3 protein is CASSEETSGGPLHTYEQYF. As DNA, the CDR3 is TGTGCCAGCAGTGAAGAAACTAGCGGGGGGCCACTCCACACCTACGAGCAGTACTTC.

This chain joins TRBV2 and TRBJ1-2; 7 bases are a match to TRBD1. The V and J ends lost 2 bases and 7 bases, in that order; junction bases with no gene match: 10. Germline V lookup: CDR1 SNHLY, CDR2 FYNNEI. This CDR3 is 15 amino acids long. For the CDR3, the DNA is TGTGCCAGCAGTGAAAGATTGGCAGGGGGTAGTGGCTACACCTTC. Its protein product is CASSERLAGGSGYTF.

In this sample, this clonotype turned up a few times. The rearrangement links TRBV5-1 to TRBJ2-5; TRBD1 aligns across 7 bases. CDR3 length: 13 residues. The J segment lost 5 bases and the V segment lost 4 bases, leaving 5 bases of the junction unmatched. Germline CDR1 reads SGHRS; CDR2 reads YFSETQ. The CDR3 reads CASSRGQSETQYF. The CDR3 DNA follows: TGCGCCAGCAGCAGGGGGCAGTCGGAGACCCAGTACTTC.

The J gene is TRBJ2-3, the V gene TRBV20-1; 8 nucleotides match TRBD2. Germline CDR1 and CDR2: DFQATT and SNEGSKA (reference sequence). Losses at the gene ends were 0 bases for V and 2 bases for J; bases not matched to a gene: 4. The CDR3 totals 15 residues. CDR3 sequence (DNA): TGCAGTGCTAGAGACATAGCGGGGAACACAGATACGCAGTATTTT. Translated: CSARDIAGNTDTQYF.

This clonotype was seen a few times. The J gene is TRBJ1-4, the V gene TRBV5-1; 9 nucleotides match TRBD1. There are 15 residues in the CDR3. Germline V CDR1 and CDR2: SGHRS, YFSETQ. Trimming removed 4 bases from V and 8 bases from J; junction bases left unmatched: 9. CDR3 residues: CASSVTGQGGEKLFF. The CDR3 DNA follows: TGCGCCAGCAGCGTAACGGGACAGGGTGGCGAAAAACTGTTTTTT.

The chain has TRBV4-3 and TRBJ1-4; D is undetermined. The V end was cut by 0 bases, the J end by 8 bases, with 13 bases between. CDR3 size: 15 residues. Germline CDR1 reads LGHNA; CDR2 reads YSLEER. Here the CDR3 DNA reads TGCGCCAGCAGCCAAGATCAAGGCGGGTTAGAAAAACTGTTTTTT. It encodes CASSQDQGGLEKLFF.